One and the same sample provided the 16 T cell receptor beta chains below, sequenced in a study of read filtering for tumor transcriptome and immune sequencing. Molecular barcoded adaptors covering alpha/delta and beta/gamma chains were used on approximately 400 ng RNA. TCRdb used MiXCR to reprocess the reads, holding one entry per CDR3 protein. The sample carries roughly 38,000 distinct CDR3 sequences, about an eighth recorded once. The specimen sequenced was a population of CD138-negative cells sorted from bone marrow. These receptors all come from a donor aged 40 or over with multiple myeloma.

This clonotype was counted a few times. The CDR3 is CSARAGSSGPDTQYF. The CDR3 bases are TGCAGTGCTAGAGCGGGGTCTAGCGGACCAGATACGCAGTATTTT. The chain combines TRBV20-1 with TRBJ2-3; 7 bases align to TRBD2. The length of the CDR3 is 15 residues. CDR1 DFQATT and CDR2 SNEGSKA come from the germline V gene (reference sequence). The ends lost 1 base at V and 4 bases at J; junction bases unmatched: 8.

The sample holds many counts of this clonotype. The chain has TRBV5-4 and TRBJ2-5; no clear D gene. Trimming shortened V by 0 bases and J by 3 bases, and 12 bases separated the two germline ends. This CDR3 has 15 residues. CDR1 is SGHNT, CDR2 YYREEE, per germline (reference sequence). The CDR3 nucleotides read TGTGCCAGCAGCTTGGGGCCCTACCTGGAAGAGACCCAGTACTTC. Its protein is CASSLGPYLEETQYF. The variable domain in full, with the rest retrieved from reference TRBV5-4 and TRBJ2-5, is ETGVTQSPTHLIKTRGQQVTLRCSSQSGHNTVSWYQQALGQGPQFIFQYYREEENGRGNFPPRFSGLQFPNYSSELNVNALELDDSALYLCASSLGPYLEETQYFGPGTRLLVL.

V gene TRBV6-6 combines with J gene TRBJ1-1; D gene unclear. Germline CDR1 reads MNHNY; CDR2 reads SVGAGI (reference sequence). The CDR3 contains 11 residues. Trimming took 7 bases from V and 6 from J, leaving 9 bases between them. The chain's CDR3 is CASTAGAEAFF. Here the CDR3 DNA reads TGTGCCAGCACAGCCGGCGCTGAAGCTTTCTTT.

This clonotype was recorded at least ten times. V and J are TRBV28 and TRBJ1-1; perhaps TRBD1 as D (6 bases). Germline V gene data show CDR1 as MDHEN and CDR2 as SYDVKM. Trimming took 3 bases from V and 5 from J, leaving 16 bases between them. The CDR3 runs 15 residues. CDR3 sequence reads: CASSLRGGRRTEAFF. CDR3 bases: TGTGCCAGCAGTTTGAGAGGGGGAAGGCGAACTGAAGCTTTCTTT.

This clonotype was seen repeatedly, ten times or more. This CDR3 reads CSVVSRDRSHTGELFF. CDR3 nucleotides: TGCAGCGTTGTATCCAGGGACAGGTCTCACACCGGGGAGCTGTTTTTT. The rearrangement joins TRBV29-1 to TRBJ2-2; 8 positions match TRBD1. Germline lookup yields CDR1 SQVTM and CDR2 ANQGSEA. V lost 4 bases to trimming and J lost 3 bases; unmatched junction nucleotides: 10. The CDR3 contains 16 residues.

Comments on this clonotype: A much larger clone differs by one base, so this may be a read error. The chain recombines TRBV7-9 with TRBJ2-3; 9 bases fit TRBD2. The germline CDR1 and CDR2 sequences are SEHNR and FQNEAQ (reference sequence). The length of the CDR3 is 14 residues. CDR3 sequence (DNA): TGTGCCAGCAGCCCGCAGCGGGAGGCAGATACGCGGTATTTT. This codes for CASSPQREADTRYF.

This clonotype was observed a few times. Compared with germline, one end of the junction differs, possibly owing to a read error. This chain connects TRBV6-5 to TRBJ2-1; D possibly uses TRBD1 or TRBD2 (5 bases each). The CDR3 is made up of 12 amino acids. Germline CDR1 and CDR2: MNHEY and SVGAGI. CDR3 coding DNA: TGTGCCAGCGGGATCCGGGGCTATGAGCAGCTCTTC. It translates to CASGIRGYEQLF.

This clonotype has more than one count but fewer than ten. The gene calls are TRBV5-1 and TRBJ1-1; D is unresolved. CDR3 length equals 14 residues. V shed 0 bases and J shed 2 bases, with 8 bases lying between them. Germline values: CDR1 SGHRS, CDR2 YFSETQ. CDR3 sequence reads: CASSLAGGNTEAFF. In nucleotides, the CDR3 is TGCGCCAGCAGCTTGGCGGGTGGCAACACTGAAGCTTTCTTT.

Regarding this clonotype: The junction differs from germline at one of its ends, possibly a read error. V is TRBV5-1 and J is TRBJ2-4; D is ambiguous. Germline lookup yields CDR1 SGHRS and CDR2 YFSETQ. The CDR3 loop spans 13 amino acids. The CDR3 here is CAGSLEARDIQYF. CDR3 sequence (DNA): TGCGCCGGCAGCTTGGAAGCGAGAGACATTCAGTACTTC.

This clonotype was seen ten or more times. V usage is TRBV20-1 and J usage is TRBJ2-7, with 10 bases that match TRBD1. Trimming cost V 6 bases and J 0 bases; bases outside gene matches: 8. The CDR3 is 15 residues long. Germline-derived CDR1 and CDR2 are DFQATT and SNEGSKA (reference sequence). For the CDR3, the DNA is TGCAGTGCCAGCAAGGGACAGGGGTCCTCCTACGAGCAGTACTTC. This sequence encodes CSASKGQGSSYEQYF.

Note on this clonotype: Since a much larger clone is just one base distant, this may be a read error. This CDR3 is missing its conserved last phenylalanine or tryptophan, likely due to a read error. The V gene is TRBV28, the J gene TRBJ2-7, with 7 bases that match TRBD2. Trimming took 2 bases from V and 3 from J; bases not matched to a gene: 4. Germline CDR1 is MDHEN and CDR2 is SYDVKM. CDR3 length: 14 residues. CDR3 sequence (DNA): TGTGCCAGCAGTTTAGGGGGGGATTTCTACGAGCAGTACATC. Encoded protein: CASSLGGDFYEQYI.

The chain has TRBV28 and TRBJ2-2; D unresolved. The CDR3 spans 15 residues. Germline lookup yields CDR1 MDHEN and CDR2 SYDVKM. The ends were cut back, 2 bases at V and 1 base at J, with 8 bases in the middle. The CDR3 sequence is CASSLGPLNTGELFF. DNA of the CDR3: TGTGCCAGCAGTTTAGGCCCGCTGAACACCGGGGAGCTGTTTTTT.

Turning to this clonotype: With only one base between it and a far larger clone, this is likely a read error. Without the conserved terminal phenylalanine or tryptophan, this CDR3 likely stems from a read error. Here the CDR3 reads CASSPSGANEQFL. CDR3 sequence (DNA): TGTGCCAGCAGTCCGTCCGGGGCCAATGAGCAGTTCCTC. The rearrangement uses TRBV6-1 and TRBJ2-1; D possibly uses TRBD1 or TRBD2 (5 bases each). The germline CDR1 and CDR2 sequences are MNHNS and SASEGT. Trimming took off 5 bases at V and 6 bases at J, with 11 bases between the two ends. There are 13 residues in the CDR3.

The table lists this clonotype with a few counts. This likely came from a read error, as a far larger clone is one base away. This sequence joins TRBV11-2 and TRBJ1-1; D is undetermined. Germline CDR1 is SGHAT and CDR2 is FQNNGV. V lost 5 bases to trimming and J lost 6 bases, with 13 bases between them. The CDR3 is 13 residues long. The CDR3 nucleotides read TGTGCCAGCAGCCCCACTGGCTGCCCTGAAGCTTTCTTT. It is translated as CASSPTGCPEAFF.

Details on this clonotype: A read error may produce the germline difference seen at one junction end. This sequence joins TRBV4-3 and TRBJ2-4; weak D call: TRBD1 (7 bases). The CDR3 is 15 residues long. Germline values: CDR1 LGHNA, CDR2 YSLEER. The CDR3 nucleotides read TGCGCCAGCAGCATGGGCGGGACAGCCAGAAACATTCAGTACTTC. Its protein product is CASSMGGTARNIQYF.

Many counts were recorded for this clonotype. The chain recombines TRBV7-2 with TRBJ2-7, with 11 bases fitting TRBD2. This CDR3 is built from 14 residues. Germline trimming cut 5 bases from V and 6 bases from J; bases unmatched to any gene: 6. Germline V gene data show CDR1 as SGHTA and CDR2 as FQGNSA. The CDR3 spells CASSQRLAGSEQYF. CDR3 coding DNA: TGTGCCAGCAGCCAGAGACTAGCGGGATCCGAGCAGTACTTC.